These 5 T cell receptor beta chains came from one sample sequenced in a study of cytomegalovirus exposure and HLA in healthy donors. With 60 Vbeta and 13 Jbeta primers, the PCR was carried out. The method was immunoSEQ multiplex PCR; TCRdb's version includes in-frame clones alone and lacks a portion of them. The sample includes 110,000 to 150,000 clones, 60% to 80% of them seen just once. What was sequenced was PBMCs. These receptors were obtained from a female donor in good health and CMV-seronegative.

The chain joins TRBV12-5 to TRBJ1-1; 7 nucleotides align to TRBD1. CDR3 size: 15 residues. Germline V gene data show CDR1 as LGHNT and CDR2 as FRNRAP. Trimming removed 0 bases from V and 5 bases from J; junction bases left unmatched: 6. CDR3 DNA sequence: TGTGCTAGTGGTTTGGTGTCAGGGGGTTATACTGAAGCTTTCTTT. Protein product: CASGLVSGGYTEAFF.

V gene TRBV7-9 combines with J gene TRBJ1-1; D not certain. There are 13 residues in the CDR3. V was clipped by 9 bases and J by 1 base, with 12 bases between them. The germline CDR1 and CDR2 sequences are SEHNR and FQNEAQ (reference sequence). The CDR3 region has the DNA TGTGCCAGTCACGCGGCTCGGAACACTGAAGCTTTCTTT. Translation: CASHAARNTEAFF.

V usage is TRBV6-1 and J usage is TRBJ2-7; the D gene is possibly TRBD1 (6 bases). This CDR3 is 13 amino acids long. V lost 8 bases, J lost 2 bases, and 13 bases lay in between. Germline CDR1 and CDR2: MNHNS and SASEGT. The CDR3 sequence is CASVSQGPYEQYF. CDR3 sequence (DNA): TGTGCCAGCGTTAGTCAGGGGCCCTACGAGCAGTACTTC.

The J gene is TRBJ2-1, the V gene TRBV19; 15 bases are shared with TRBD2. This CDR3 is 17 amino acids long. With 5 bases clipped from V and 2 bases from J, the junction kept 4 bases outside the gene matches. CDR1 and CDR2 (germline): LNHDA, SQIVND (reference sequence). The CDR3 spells CASSGGLAGGAYNEQFF. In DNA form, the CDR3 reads TGTGCCAGTAGTGGAGGACTAGCGGGGGGGGCCTACAATGAGCAGTTCTTC.

The CDR3 DNA is TGTGCCAGCTGCCGGGGAGGGTCCTACGAGCAGTACTTC. Translating it yields CASCRGGSYEQYF. The chain couples TRBV7-9 to TRBJ2-5; 7 nucleotides agree with TRBD2. The J call may be incorrect, as the DNA end agrees better with TRBJ2-7. The CDR3 length is 13 residues. Germline-derived CDR1 and CDR2 are SEHNR and FQNEAQ (reference sequence).